The 16 T cell receptor beta chains below were found in one sample sequenced in a study of vaccination effects on CD4 cells after COVID-19. ViraFEST assay sequencing came after antigen-specific CD4+ T cells were expanded with viral peptide pools. Investigators separated out CD4+ T cells once approximately 10 days of culture had passed. Sequenced by immunoSEQ multiplex PCR; TCRdb stores in-frame clones only, minus some. The data contain 45,000 to 65,000 clones, 65% to 90% of them seen just once; the ten biggest clones take up 2% to 2.5%. Antigen specificity for these receptors is unknown. The sample was CD4+ T cells from PBMCs cultured with HCoV-229E spike peptides, taken before COVID-19 vaccination. Source of these receptors: a human donor who received a COVID-19 vaccine.

This rearrangement joins TRBV6-6 to TRBJ2-2; the D gene is possibly TRBD1 (5 bases). CDR3 size: 14 residues. The V and J ends lost 2 bases and 1 base respectively, with 5 bases between them. CDR1 is MNHNY, CDR2 SVGAGI, per germline (reference sequence). In nucleotides, the CDR3 is TGTGCCAGCAGTTACAGGGGGAACACCGGGGAGCTGTTTTTT. Translating gives CASSYRGNTGELFF.

This clone was recorded only once. The genes are TRBV9 and TRBJ1-1, with a possible D match to TRBD1 (6 bases). CDR1 is SGDLS and CDR2 is YYNGEE in the germline V gene. This CDR3 has 15 amino acids. V was shortened by 1 base and J by 5 bases, with 15 bases between the two germline ends. The CDR3 nucleotides are TGTGCCAGCAGCGTAAACGAGGGGAGGGGGACTGAAGCTTTCTTT. This codes for CASSVNEGRGTEAFF.

The chain uses TRBV7-2 and TRBJ2-7, with 8 bases lining up with TRBD2. The CDR3 runs to 15 residues. Trimming cost V 5 bases and J 3 bases; bases outside gene matches: 9. Germline V CDR1 and CDR2: SGHTA, FQGNSA. CDR3: CASSASGGAGYEQYV. In nucleotides, the CDR3 is TGTGCCAGCAGCGCCTCCGGGGGGGCGGGCTACGAGCAGTACGTC.

The chain links TRBV10-3 to TRBJ1-1, with TRBD1 identical over 11 bases. V dropped 3 bases and J dropped 7; count of bases not matched to a gene: 4. Germline loops: CDR1 ENHRY, CDR2 SYGVKD. CDR3 length: 14 residues. In DNA form, the CDR3 reads TGTGCCATCAGTGAAAGGACAGGGGGCATTGAAGCTTTCTTT. Protein product: CAISERTGGIEAFF.

This clone was recorded only once. J is TRBJ2-5 and V is TRBV6-5, with 10 bases fitting TRBD2. CDR1 is MNHEY, CDR2 SVGAGI, per germline. The CDR3 sequence is 14 residues long. The V and J ends lost 6 bases and 3 bases, in that order; junction bases with no gene match: 4. CDR3 in amino acids: CASRSSGGKETQYF. Written as DNA, the CDR3 is TGTGCCAGCAGGAGTAGCGGGGGGAAAGAGACCCAGTACTTC.

The V call is TRBV4-3, the J call TRBJ2-2; unclear D gene. The V and J ends lost 0 bases and 9 bases respectively, with 14 bases between them. The CDR3 has 15 amino acids. Germline assignment: CDR1 LGHNA and CDR2 YSLEER. The CDR3 sequence: CASSQEVSVERELFF. DNA for the CDR3: TGCGCCAGCAGCCAAGAAGTATCGGTGGAGAGGGAGCTGTTTTTT.

This rearrangement joins TRBV29-1 to TRBJ2-3; D is uncertain. The V gene lost 4 bases and the J gene lost 6 bases, with 8 bases spanning the gap. The CDR3 extends over 11 amino acids. Germline CDR1 and CDR2: SQVTM and ANQGSEA. DNA of the CDR3: TGCAGCGTTGCAGAGTTGGATACGCAGTATTTT. Encoded protein: CSVAELDTQYF.

This chain links TRBV6-5 with TRBJ1-2; no firm D call. Germline loops: CDR1 MNHEY, CDR2 SVGAGI. Trimming took off 5 bases at V and 5 bases at J, with 12 bases between the two ends. The CDR3 is 13 residues long. CDR3 sequence: CASSLLPLYGYTF. The CDR3 nucleotides are TGTGCCAGCAGTCTTTTACCCCTTTATGGCTACACCTTC.

This clone was recorded once. The CDR3: CASTSWGLGNQPQHF. The CDR3 region has the DNA TGTGCCAGCACATCTTGGGGTTTAGGCAATCAGCCCCAGCATTTT. J is TRBJ1-5 and V is TRBV6-6; no definite D call. The germline V gene has CDR1 MNHNY and CDR2 SVGAGI (reference sequence). The germline V and J ends were trimmed by 7 bases and 2 bases, with 15 bases remaining between them. This CDR3 is 15 amino acids long.

The CDR3 coding sequence is TGTGCCTGGAGTAGGGGGCGGACTGAAGCTTTCTTT. Its translation: CAWSRGRTEAFF. The chain uses TRBV30 and TRBJ1-1; TRBD1 matches 7 bases. Trimming took 2 bases from V and 5 from J; bases not matched to a gene: 2. The CDR3 loop spans 12 amino acids. Germline CDR1 GTSNPN, CDR2 SVGIG (reference sequence).

This clone was observed once. This chain joins TRBV12-1 and TRBJ2-1; TRBD1 was called by the table and not checked on the DNA. TRBV12-1 is recorded as a pseudogene. The CDR3 loop spans 14 amino acids. In DNA form, the CDR3 reads TGTGCCAGCAGCTTTTTTCAGGGTCCCAATGAGCAGTTCTTC. This sequence encodes CASSFFQGPNEQFF.

A single count supports this clone. The chain couples TRBV5-1 to TRBJ1-2; 7 bases align to TRBD1. This CDR3 is built from 13 residues. Germline values: CDR1 SGHRS, CDR2 YFSETQ. Unmatched junction bases numbered 4, after V lost 4 bases and J lost 4 bases. Here the CDR3 reads CASSQGQSYGYTF. The CDR3 DNA reads as TGCGCCAGCAGCCAGGGACAGAGCTATGGCTACACCTTC. Full variable domain (rest looked up from reference TRBV5-1 and TRBJ1-2): KAGVTQTPRYLIKTRGQQVTLSCSPISGHRSVSWYQQTPGQGLQFLFEYFSETQRNKGNFPGRFSGRQFSNSRSEMNVSTLELGDSALYLCASSQGQSYGYTFGSGTRLTVV.

Here the CDR3 DNA reads TGCGCCAGCAGCCTCGGGGTTAGCGGGGGGATAAAAAACATTCAGTACTTC. Translated, it gives CASSLGVSGGIKNIQYF. V and J are TRBV5-1 and TRBJ2-4; 10 positions match TRBD2. The V and J ends lost 4 bases and 4 bases, in that order; junction bases with no gene match: 11. This CDR3 is built from 17 residues. CDR1 is SGHRS, CDR2 YFSETQ, per germline.

The chain couples TRBV9 to TRBJ2-4; tentatively, D is TRBD1 (7 bases). The length of the CDR3 is 14 residues. Germline-derived CDR1 and CDR2 are SGDLS and YYNGEE. V shed 6 bases and J shed 5 bases, with 15 bases lying between them. CDR3 residues: CASTAEGAENIQYF. The CDR3 DNA reads as TGTGCCAGCACCGCGGAGGGGGCGGAAAACATTCAGTACTTC.

This clone appeared a single time. The chain combines TRBV19 with TRBJ2-1; 10 nucleotides agree with TRBD2. Trimming removed 5 bases from V and 3 bases from J; junction bases left unmatched: 4. Germline assignment: CDR1 LNHDA and CDR2 SQIVND (reference sequence). CDR3 length: 15 residues. CDR3 loop: CASSALAGFYNEQFF. DNA of the CDR3: TGTGCCAGTAGTGCACTAGCGGGATTCTACAATGAGCAGTTCTTC.

This clone was counted a few times. This chain joins TRBV30 and TRBJ2-2; D tentatively reads TRBD1 or TRBD2 (6 bases each). This CDR3 spans 21 amino acids. Germline CDR1 GTSNPN, CDR2 SVGIG (reference sequence). The V end lost 0 bases, the J end lost 1 base, and 27 bases lay between the germline ends. The DNA for the CDR3 is TGTGCCTGGAGTGTACAACGATACCGGGGGCGACTCTCCTTGAACACCGGGGAGCTGTTTTTT. Amino acid sequence: CAWSVQRYRGRLSLNTGELFF. The full variable domain, rest sourced from reference TRBV30 and TRBJ2-2, is SQTIHQWPATLVQPVGSPLSLECTVEGTSNPNLYWYRQAAGRGLQLLFYSVGIGQISSEVPQNLSASRPQDRQFILSSKKLLLSDSGFYLCAWSVQRYRGRLSLNTGELFFGEGSRLTVL.